These T cell receptor beta chains were read from a single sample in a study of blood T cells in healthy people across ages. TCRdb fed the 5' RACE reads into MiXCR, producing one record per CDR3 protein. The sample gives 550,000 to 750,000 distinct CDR3 sequences, roughly 21% of which show up once; about 3.6% is in the top ten. The sample taken for sequencing was blood. These receptor sequences come from a man between 70 and 80 years old in good health. The CDR3 runs from the conserved cysteine through the conserved F or W. D genes are given only for firm matches. The size field is filled for only some rows; it gives once, few, many or a size class.

>TRBV28|.|TRBJ2-1|.
TGTGCCAGCTTACCAGGGGAGTGGAGCTCCTACAATGAGCAGTTCTTC
CASLPGEWSSYNEQFF
>TRBV9|TRBD2|TRBJ2-5|few
TGTGCCAGCAGCCCCTCGGGACTAGCGACGGGGGAGACCCAGTACTTC
CASSPSGLATGETQYF
>TRBV12-3/TRBV12-4|TRBD1|TRBJ1-2|.
TGTGCCAGCAGTATTACGACAGGGACCACTTTCCGCTACACCTTC
CASSITTGTTFRYTF
>TRBV20-1|TRBD1|TRBJ2-4|.
TGCAGTGCTGAACAGGGGGCTGGCAAAAACATTCAGTACTTC
CSAEQGAGKNIQYF
>TRBV18|.|TRBJ1-1|.
TGTGCCAGCTCACCCAATACAGGTGGCACTGAAGCTTTCTTT
CASSPNTGGTEAFF
>TRBV25-1|.|TRBJ2-5|.
TGTGCCAGCAGTGTGGGACCCCGTCAGGCGGAGACCCAGTACTTC
CASSVGPRQAETQYF
>TRBV4-1|TRBD2|TRBJ2-5|few
TGCGCCAGCAGCCGTCTCGGGACTACAGAAGAGACCCAGTACTTC
CASSRLGTTEETQYF
>TRBV7-2|.|TRBJ2-1|.
TGTGCCAGCAGCTTAGCGGAGGGAGAAAGCTCCTACAATGAGCAGTTCTTC
CASSLAEGESSYNEQFF
>TRBV14|.|TRBJ2-4|few
TGTGCCAGCAGCCTCGGTGGGAGGTCCCATCAGTACTTC
CASSLGGRSHQYF
>TRBV21-1|.|TRBJ1-6|.
TGTGCCAGCAGCAAACCCCAGGCGGGGAATTCACCCCTCCACTTT
CASSKPQAGNSPLHF
>TRBV5-1|.|TRBJ2-7|few
TGCGCCAGCAGCACCTACTCAGGATTGTGGGAGCAGTACTTC
CASSTYSGLWEQYF
>TRBV7-9|.|TRBJ1-1|few
TGTGCCAGCAGCGCCTCAGGGACTATGAACACTGAAGCTTTCTTT
CASSASGTMNTEAFF
>TRBV12-3/TRBV12-4|TRBD2|TRBJ2-3|once
TGTGCCAGCAGTATACTAGCGGGAGCCTACACAGATACGCAGTATTTT
CASSILAGAYTDTQYF
>TRBV20-1|.|TRBJ2-2|many
TGCAGTGCTAGAGATTCGGGTACGAACACCGGGGAGCTGTTTTTT
CSARDSGTNTGELFF
>TRBV20-1|.|TRBJ2-3|.
TGCAGTGCTAGACCTGGCGGTGCTAGCACAGATACGCAGTATTTT
CSARPGGASTDTQYF
>TRBV7-9|TRBD1|TRBJ1-1|.
TGTGCCAGCACTAAAGCAGGGACAGAGAACACTGAAGCTTTCTTT
CASTKAGTENTEAFF
>TRBV25-1|.|TRBJ2-5|.
TGTGCCAACTTCCGGGATCGAGGAGAGACCCAGTACTTC
CANFRDRGETQYF
>TRBV20-1|TRBD1|TRBJ2-6|few
TGCAGTGCTAGAGAGCGAGCAGGGGGCGCAGGGGCCAACGTCCTGACTTTC
CSARERAGGAGANVLTF
>TRBV20-1|TRBD2|TRBJ2-7|.
TGCAGTGCGAGGGAACCGGGACTAGCGATATACGAGCAGTACTTC
CSAREPGLAIYEQYF
>TRBV29-1|.|TRBJ2-3|many
TGCAGCGTTGCTTCTGGACAGCGCACAGATACGCAGTATTTT
CSVASGQRTDTQYF
>TRBV5-1|.|TRBJ1-4|.
TGCGCCAGCAGCCACGACCAAGTAGGTGAAAAACTGTTTTTT
CASSHDQVGEKLFF
>TRBV6-2/TRBV6-3|.|TRBJ2-4|.
TGTGCCAGCAGTTACGAGTCAGGGACCAAAAACATTCAGTACTTC
CASSYESGTKNIQYF
>TRBV18|.|TRBJ1-5|.
TGTGCCAGCTCACCTTTTGGCCCCCTCCGCGGGGAAATAAGCAATCAGCCCCAGCATTTT
CASSPFGPLRGEISNQPQHF
>TRBV5-1|TRBD2|TRBJ2-1|.
TGCGCCAGCAGCCCACCCGAGCGGGAGGGCCGAGATGAGCAGTTCTTC
CASSPPEREGRDEQFF
>TRBV14|TRBD1|TRBJ2-7|.
TGTGCCAGCAGCCAAGCAACAGGGGGTCATTCCTACGAGCAGTACTTC
CASSQATGGHSYEQYF
>TRBV7-8|.|TRBJ1-6|few
TGTGCCAGCAGCTTAGGCAGGGCCTTAAATTCACCCCTCCACTTT
CASSLGRALNSPLHF
>TRBV20-1|.|TRBJ2-3|few
TGCAGTGCAAGAATAACCCAAGATACGCAGTATTTT
CSARITQDTQYF
>TRBV6-4|.|TRBJ1-6|few
TGTGCCAGCAGTGACTCGAGGGGTTCTTCACCCCTCCACTTT
CASSDSRGSSPLHF
>TRBV19|.|TRBJ2-2|few
TGTGCCAGTAGTCGACTTTTCACGGGGGTAGGGGAGCTGTTTTTT
CASSRLFTGVGELFF
>TRBV4-2|TRBD2|TRBJ2-7|.
TGTGCCAGCAGCCAAGTGGCTAGCGGGCACTACGAGCAGTACTTC
CASSQVASGHYEQYF
>TRBV6-5|TRBD1|TRBJ2-5|.
TGTGCCAGCAGTTACGCCGGGACAGGGAAGAAACAGACCCAGTACTTC
CASSYAGTGKKQTQYF
>TRBV20-1|TRBD2|TRBJ2-7|.
TGCAGTGCACTCCAAGCGGGAGGAGGCGAGCAGTACTTC
CSALQAGGGEQYF
>TRBV14|.|TRBJ2-5|many
TGTGCCAGCAGCCAAGATGGACTACCGGAAGAGACCCAGTACTTC
CASSQDGLPEETQYF
>TRBV7-2|.|TRBJ1-2|.
TGTGCCAGCAGCTCCCCTCCCATGGATGGCTACACCTTC
CASSSPPMDGYTF
>TRBV6-5|.|TRBJ2-5|.
TGTGCCAGGGCCCAAGAGACCCAGTACTTC
CARAQETQYF
>TRBV7-9|TRBD1|TRBJ2-5|few
TGTGCCAGCAGCTTAGGGCAGGGGGACCACAATGAGCAGCTCTTC
CASSLGQGDHNEQLF
>TRBV29-1|TRBD2|TRBJ2-3|many
TGCAGCGTAGCAGGACTAGCGGGAGTGTCAGATACGCAGTATTTT
CSVAGLAGVSDTQYF
>TRBV12-3/TRBV12-4|.|TRBJ1-1|few
TGTGCCAGCAGTTTATACAACACTGAAGCTTTCTTT
CASSLYNTEAFF
>TRBV5-1|TRBD2|TRBJ2-7|.
TGCGCCAGCAGCCCTCTGACTAGCGGGATCTACGAGCAGTACTTC
CASSPLTSGIYEQYF
>TRBV20-1|TRBD1|TRBJ2-5|few
TGCAGTGCAGACCGTGACAGGGAAGAGACCCAGTACTTC
CSADRDREETQYF
>TRBV27|.|TRBJ2-7|few
TGTGCCAGCAGTCTCCACCCACAGGGATCCGAGCAGTACTTC
CASSLHPQGSEQYF
>TRBV9|TRBD2|TRBJ2-1|.
TGTGCCAGCAGCCCGGCCCGGGGGGGAAAATACAATGAGCAGTTCTTC
CASSPARGGKYNEQFF
>TRBV5-1|TRBD1|TRBJ2-1|.
TGCGCCAGCAGCCCGGGACAGGACTACAATGAGCAGTTCTTC
CASSPGQDYNEQFF
>TRBV4-3|.|TRBJ2-5|.
TGCGCCAGCAGCCAAGATCTGGGGAGAGGAGAGACCCAGTACTTC
CASSQDLGRGETQYF
>TRBV5-1|.|TRBJ2-5|many
TGCGCCAGCAGCTTGGAGATCGGGGCGGGACAGGAGACCCAGTACTTC
CASSLEIGAGQETQYF
>TRBV7-2|.|TRBJ2-5|.
TGTGCCAGCAGCTTAACGGGGAAGAGTCAAGAGACCCAGTACTTC
CASSLTGKSQETQYF
>TRBV9|.|TRBJ1-2|many
TGTGCCAGCAGCGTAGAGGGGAGATTCTATGGCTACACCTTC
CASSVEGRFYGYTF
>TRBV29-1|TRBD1|TRBJ1-1|few
TGCAGCGTTGACGCAGGGGGAAATACTGAAGCTTTCTTT
CSVDAGGNTEAFF
>TRBV7-3|TRBD1|TRBJ2-5|.
TGTGCCAGCAGCTCCTTCTACAGGGGGACGGGAGAGACCCAGTACTTC
CASSSFYRGTGETQYF
>TRBV29-1|.|TRBJ2-5|many
TGCAGCGTTGGAACGGAGACCCAGTACTTC
CSVGTETQYF
>TRBV20-1|TRBD2|TRBJ2-1|.
TGCAGTGCTAGAAACCCCGGGACTAGCAATTCCCATGAGCAGTTCTTC
CSARNPGTSNSHEQFF
>TRBV29-1|.|TRBJ2-1|many
TGCAGCGTTGAAGAAGAGGGGGATGAGCAGTTCTTC
CSVEEEGDEQFF
>TRBV10-3|TRBD1|TRBJ1-4|.
TGTGCCATCAGCTACGGGACAGGGAGTATCTCTAATGAAAAACTGTTTTTT
CAISYGTGSISNEKLFF
>TRBV7-3|.|TRBJ1-1|.
TGTGCCAGCAGCTTACGGGCCACGAACACTGAAGCTTTCTTT
CASSLRATNTEAFF
>TRBV5-1|TRBD2|TRBJ2-1|few
TGCGCCAGCAGTACCGGGGGACTAACTTACAATGAGCAGTTCTTC
CASSTGGLTYNEQFF